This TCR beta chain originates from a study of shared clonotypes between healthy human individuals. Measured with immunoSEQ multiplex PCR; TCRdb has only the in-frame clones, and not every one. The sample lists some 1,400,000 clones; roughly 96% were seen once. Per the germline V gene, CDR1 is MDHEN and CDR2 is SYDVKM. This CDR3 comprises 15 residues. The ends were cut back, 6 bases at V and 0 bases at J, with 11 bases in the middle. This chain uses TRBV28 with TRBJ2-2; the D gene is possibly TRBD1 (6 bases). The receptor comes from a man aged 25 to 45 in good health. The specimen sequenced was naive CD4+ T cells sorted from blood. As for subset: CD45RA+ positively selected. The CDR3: CASSMGHPNTGELFF. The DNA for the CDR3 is TGTGCCAGCAGCATGGGACACCCGAACACCGGGGAGCTGTTTTTT.